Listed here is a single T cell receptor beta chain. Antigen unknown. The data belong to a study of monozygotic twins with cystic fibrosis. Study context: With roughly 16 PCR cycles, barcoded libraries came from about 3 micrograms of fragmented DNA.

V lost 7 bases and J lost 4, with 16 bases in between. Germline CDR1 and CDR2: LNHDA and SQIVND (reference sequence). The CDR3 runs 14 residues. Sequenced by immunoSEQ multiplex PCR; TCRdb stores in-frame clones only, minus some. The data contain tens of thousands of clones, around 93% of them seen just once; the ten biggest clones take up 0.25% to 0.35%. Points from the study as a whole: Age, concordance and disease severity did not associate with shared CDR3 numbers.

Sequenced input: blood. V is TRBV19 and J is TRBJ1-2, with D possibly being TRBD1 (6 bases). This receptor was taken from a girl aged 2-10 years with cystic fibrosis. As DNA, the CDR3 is TGTGCCAGTACACAATTTACAGGGAGCTATGGCTACACCTTC. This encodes CASTQFTGSYGYTF.